Below, 8 T cell receptor beta chains from the same sample are listed, as sequenced in a study of shared clonotypes between healthy human individuals. TCRdb's copy holds only in-frame clones and misses some; the assay was immunoSEQ multiplex PCR. Of around 2.5 million clones in the sample, approximately 93% were seen once. The specimen sequenced was naive CD4+ T cells from PBMCs. Noted subset: CD45RA+ positively selected. The receptors derive from a man between 18 and 35 years old in good health. Some clones in this sample may be carry-over from other donors' samples.

The gene calls are TRBV5-4 and TRBJ2-3; tentative D call: TRBD2 (6 bases). Per germline, CDR1 SGHNT and CDR2 YYREEE (reference sequence). The CDR3 is 16 amino acids. V gave up 4 bases and J gave up 0 bases, with 15 bases separating them. CDR3 coding DNA: TGTGCCAGCAGCCAATGGGTAGCGGCTAGCACAGATACGCAGTATTTT. Translating gives CASSQWVAASTDTQYF.

This clone was recorded only once. Other DNA sequences within the sample encode an identical CDR3. The chain is built from TRBV20-1 and TRBJ2-7, with D tentatively TRBD1 (6 bases). With 6 bases removed from V and 2 bases from J, the gap between germline ends came to 8 bases. Looked up from germline, CDR1 is DFQATT and CDR2 is SNEGSKA (reference sequence). This CDR3 is built from 11 residues. The CDR3: CSANRAYEQYF. The CDR3 nucleotides read TGCAGTGCCAACAGGGCCTACGAGCAGTACTTC.

This clone appeared once. The chain is built from TRBV7-8 and TRBJ2-3; a weak D match, TRBD2 (6 bases). The CDR3 runs to 18 residues. V shed 2 bases and J shed 2 bases, with 20 bases lying between them. Germline values: CDR1 SGHVS, CDR2 FQNEAQ. CDR3 sequence (DNA): TGTGCCAGCAGCTTAAGACCCCTAACTAGCAGATACACAGATACGCAGTATTTT. It is translated as CASSLRPLTSRYTDTQYF. The full variable domain, in which reference TRBV7-8 and TRBJ2-3 provide the parts outside the CDR3, is GAGVSQSPRYKVAKRGQDVALRCDPISGHVSLFWYQQALGQGPEFLTYFQNEAQLDKSGLPSDRFFAERPEGSVSTLKIQRTQQEDSAVYLCASSLRPLTSRYTDTQYFGPGTRLTVL.

This chain links TRBV6-1 with TRBJ2-3, with D uncertain. The V end was cut by 1 base, the J end by 3 bases, with 11 bases between. Germline-derived CDR1 and CDR2 are MNHNS and SASEGT. CDR3 size: 15 residues. CDR3 sequence (DNA): TGTGCCAGCAGTGAAGGCGGTTACACAACAGATACGCAGTATTTT. Its protein is CASSEGGYTTDTQYF.

The rearrangement links TRBV28 to TRBJ2-1, with TRBD2 matching over 7 bases. Germline V gene sequence: CDR1 MDHEN, CDR2 SYDVKM. This CDR3 region has 16 residues. V was pared by 2 bases and J by 0 bases, with 4 bases of the junction left unmatched. The CDR3 spells CASSLAGDLSYNEQFF. The CDR3 region has the DNA TGTGCCAGCAGTTTAGCGGGAGACCTCTCCTACAATGAGCAGTTCTTC.

The chain uses TRBV6-5 and TRBJ1-5, with TRBD1 as a possible D gene (6 bases). The CDR3 covers 14 residues. Trimming removed 6 bases from V and 2 bases from J, with 11 bases in between. Per germline, CDR1 MNHEY and CDR2 SVGAGI. CDR3 nucleotides: TGTGCCAGCAGGGAAGGGGGGGGCAATCAGCCCCAGCATTTT. Protein product: CASREGGGNQPQHF.

The chain joins TRBV6-5 to TRBJ2-7; possibly TRBD2 for D (6 bases). There are 14 residues in the CDR3. Per the germline V gene, CDR1 is MNHEY and CDR2 is SVGAGI. V lost 0 bases and J 4 bases, leaving 10 bases between the germline ends. In DNA, the CDR3 is TGTGCCAGCAGTTACTCGTGGGAGGTGTACGAGCAGTACTTC. Protein sequence: CASSYSWEVYEQYF.

The CDR3 bases are TGCGCCAGCAGCCAAGTGATAGGGCGTAGCGACAATGAGCAGTTCTTC. This sequence encodes CASSQVIGRSDNEQFF. The chain uses TRBV4-3 and TRBJ2-1; D might be TRBD2 (5 bases). The germline gives CDR1 LGHNA, CDR2 YSLEER. V lost 1 base to trimming and J lost 5 bases, with 15 bases between them. The CDR3 is 16 amino acids.